These 27 T cell receptor beta chains share one sample of origin, sequenced in a study of T cells in tuberculosis. Produced via immunoSEQ multiplex PCR; TCRdb's table is partial and in-frame only. The sample lists about 54,000 clones, 88% occurring once. Thawed, overnight-rested PBMC were stained with GMM-loaded CD1B tetramer, viability dye and anti-CD3, then sorted. C32 glucose monomycolate from Rhodococcus equi was loaded onto the CD1B tetramers. The sample taken for sequencing was CD1b-GMM tetramer-negative cells sorted from PBMCs. The receptor set was obtained from an adult woman with latent tuberculosis.

This chain links TRBV7-6 with TRBJ2-2, with unresolved D. Looked up from germline, CDR1 is SGHVS and CDR2 is FNYEAQ. V was cut by 10 bases and J by 2 bases, with 8 bases left in between. The CDR3 runs to 12 residues. The CDR3 here is CAKQINTGELFF. For the CDR3, the DNA is TGTGCCAAACAGATTAACACCGGGGAGCTGTTTTTT.

This chain links TRBV7-9 with TRBJ1-3; tentative D call: TRBD1 (5 bases). This CDR3 comprises 14 residues. The germline V gene encodes CDR1 SEHNR and CDR2 FQNEAQ (reference sequence). The ends were cut back, 7 bases at V and 7 bases at J, with 17 bases in the middle. CDR3 region: CASKRDVGTNTIYF. The CDR3, as DNA: TGTGCCAGCAAGCGGGACGTCGGAACGAACACCATATATTTT.

As regards this clone: Other DNA sequences in this specimen translate into the identical CDR3. The chain recombines TRBV7-9 with TRBJ1-5; TRBD1 matches 8 bases. The CDR3 runs 14 residues. Germline V CDR1 and CDR2: SEHNR, FQNEAQ (reference sequence). Losses at the gene ends were 5 bases for V and 1 base for J; bases not matched to a gene: 1. CDR3 amino acids: CASSRTGSNQPQHF. In nucleotides, the CDR3 is TGTGCCAGCAGCCGGACAGGGAGCAATCAGCCCCAGCATTTT.

This rearrangement joins TRBV9 to TRBJ2-3; 7 bases line up with TRBD2. Germline lookup yields CDR1 SGDLS and CDR2 YYNGEE. Trimming removed 0 bases from V and 3 bases from J; junction bases left unmatched: 7. The CDR3 is 16 residues long. The CDR3 reads CASSVGGGRGTDTQYF. As DNA, the CDR3 is TGTGCCAGCAGCGTAGGGGGAGGGAGAGGGACAGATACGCAGTATTTT.

This CDR3 is CASSLGTGDISEAFF. In DNA form, the CDR3 reads TGTGCCAGCAGCTTGGGGACAGGGGATATCTCTGAAGCTTTCTTT. The rearrangement links TRBV7-9 to TRBJ1-1, with TRBD1 identical over 10 bases. Germline V gene data show CDR1 as SEHNR and CDR2 as FQNEAQ (reference sequence). The CDR3 is 15 residues long. The V segment lost 3 bases and the J segment 6 bases; nucleotides outside the gene matches: 7.

This clone appeared a single time. The genes are TRBV2 and TRBJ2-1, with 13 nucleotides matching TRBD2. The V gene end was trimmed by 1 base and the J gene end by 7 bases; junction bases not matched to a gene: 4. Germline V CDR1 and CDR2: SNHLY, FYNNEI. The CDR3 consists of 16 residues. CDR3 loop: CASSEGGGLAGNEQFF. CDR3 DNA: TGTGCCAGCAGTGAAGGAGGGGGACTAGCGGGGAATGAGCAGTTCTTC.

The chain joins TRBV7-3 to TRBJ2-2, with 11 bases identical to TRBD1. The CDR3 runs 15 residues. CDR1 is SGHTA, CDR2 FQGTGA, per germline. V lost 5 bases and J lost 4; bases outside the gene matches: 3. The CDR3 DNA reads as TGTGCCAGCAGCATCGGGACAGGGGGCACCGGGGAGCTGTTTTTT. It translates to CASSIGTGGTGELFF.

The chain uses TRBV12-5 and TRBJ1-6; D is unresolved. Trimming took off 7 bases at V and 3 bases at J, with 16 bases between the two ends. The CDR3 contains 16 residues. From germline, CDR1 is LGHNT and CDR2 FRNRAP. The CDR3 sequence: CASALGEIHYNSPLHF. The CDR3 DNA reads as TGTGCTAGTGCCTTGGGCGAAATTCACTATAATTCACCCCTCCACTTT.

Only one count was recorded for this clone. The chain links TRBV7-6 to TRBJ2-1, with D possibly being TRBD2 (5 bases). V shed 4 bases and J shed 8 bases, with 21 bases lying between them. The CDR3 sequence is 16 residues long. The V gene's germline CDR1 is SGHVS and CDR2 FNYEAQ. The CDR3 spells CASSYPREFGSDEQFF. The CDR3 DNA reads as TGTGCCAGCAGCTACCCCCGGGAATTTGGGAGCGATGAGCAGTTCTTC. The full variable domain, rest sourced from reference TRBV7-6 and TRBJ2-1, is GAGVSQSPRYKVTKRGQDVALRCDPISGHVSLYWYRQALGQGPEFLTYFNYEAQQDKSGLPNDRFSAERPEGSISTLTIQRTEQRDSAMYRCASSYPREFGSDEQFFGPGTRLTVL.

V usage is TRBV29-1 and J usage is TRBJ2-1; 7 bases fit TRBD1. The J segment lost 4 bases and the V segment lost 3 bases, leaving 12 bases of the junction unmatched. Per the germline V gene, CDR1 is SQVTM and CDR2 is ANQGSEA. The CDR3 sequence is 16 residues long. In DNA form, the CDR3 reads TGCAGCGTTGAGACCGCCGACAGGGTTAAGTACAATGAGCAGTTCTTC. Its translation: CSVETADRVKYNEQFF.

The gene calls are TRBV7-6 and TRBJ1-4; 8 nucleotides agree with TRBD1. With V trimmed by 1 base and J by 13 bases, 17 bases remained unmatched. Looked up from germline, CDR1 is SGHVS and CDR2 is FNYEAQ. This CDR3 is built from 17 residues. In DNA form, the CDR3 reads TGTGCCAGCAGCTTAGGGGCAGGGGGCGGCCATTTGGAGCGACTGTTTTTT. It codes for CASSLGAGGGHLERLFF.

CDR3 sequence reads: CASSRRGHRNTEAFF. CDR3 nucleotides: TGCGCCAGCAGTCGACGCGGCCACCGGAACACTGAAGCTTTCTTT. The chain uses TRBV5-1 and TRBJ1-1; no clear D. This CDR3 is 15 amino acids long. V was clipped by 5 bases and J by 1 base, with 15 bases between them. CDR1 SGHRS and CDR2 YFSETQ come from the germline V gene.

The rearrangement links TRBV5-5 to TRBJ2-7; 9 positions agree with TRBD1. The germline V gene has CDR1 SGHKS and CDR2 YYEKEE (reference sequence). This CDR3 is built from 13 residues. V lost 5 bases to trimming and J lost 6 bases; unmatched junction nucleotides: 6. The CDR3 loop is CASRGQGSGEQYF. As DNA, the CDR3 is TGTGCCAGCAGGGGACAGGGTAGTGGCGAGCAGTACTTC.

The V and J genes are TRBV18 and TRBJ1-1, with D tentatively TRBD1 (6 bases). The CDR3 is 14 amino acids. Germline V gene lookup returns CDR1 KGHSH and CDR2 LQKENI. Trimming took off 3 bases at V and 2 bases at J, with 10 bases between the two ends. The CDR3 sequence is CASSPRGGNTEAFF. The CDR3 nucleotides are TGTGCCAGCTCACCGAGGGGGGGTAACACTGAAGCTTTCTTT.

This clone was seen a few times. The junction differs from germline at one of its ends, possibly a read error. The chain recombines TRBV4-1 with TRBJ1-2; D might be TRBD1 (5 bases). Per germline, CDR1 MGHRA and CDR2 YSYEKL. The CDR3 runs to 11 residues. DNA of the CDR3: TGCGCCAGCAGCCAAGGAGGCCACAGGCTCTTC. It specifies CASSQGGHRLF.

CDR3 loop: CSAAGGSSYEQYF. Written as DNA, the CDR3 is TGCAGCGCTGCAGGGGGAAGCTCCTACGAGCAGTACTTC. The V call is TRBV29-1, the J call TRBJ2-7; 7 bases align to TRBD1. V trimming: 7 bases; J trimming: 0 bases; junction bases outside the gene matches: 6. The CDR3 contains 13 residues. Germline CDR1 and CDR2: SQVTM and ANQGSEA.

The V call is TRBV25-1, the J call TRBJ1-2; 10 bases are a match to TRBD1. CDR1 is MGHDK and CDR2 is SYGVNS in the germline V gene. This CDR3 region has 15 residues. With 3 bases clipped from V and 4 bases from J, the junction kept 5 bases outside the gene matches. CDR3 sequence: CASSDDRGPGYGYTF. The CDR3 nucleotides are TGTGCCAGCAGTGACGACAGGGGGCCGGGCTATGGCTACACCTTC.

The chain employs TRBV6-5 and TRBJ2-7; TRBD2 agrees at 7 bases. Germline loops: CDR1 MNHEY, CDR2 SVGAGI. The CDR3 consists of 13 residues. With 5 bases clipped from V and 7 bases from J, the junction kept 8 bases outside the gene matches. CDR3 bases: TGTGCCAGCAGTGATGGGGGGGTAGGGGAGCAGTACTTC. Amino acid sequence: CASSDGGVGEQYF.

This chain uses TRBV7-2 with TRBJ2-5, with TRBD1 matching 9 bases. V shed 8 bases, J shed 5 bases, and the junction held 9 bases outside the gene matches. Germline V CDR1 and CDR2: SGHTA, FQGNSA. The CDR3 totals 14 residues. Here the CDR3 reads CASGKGQGGETQYF. CDR3 DNA: TGTGCCAGCGGGAAGGGACAGGGAGGCGAGACCCAGTACTTC.

CDR3 nucleotide sequence: TGTGCTAGCCTCACTAGCGTGTTCCACAATGAGCAGTTCTTC. This sequence encodes CASLTSVFHNEQFF. V gene TRBV12-5 combines with J gene TRBJ2-1, with TRBD2 identical over 7 bases. J gave up 5 bases and V 9 bases, and 10 bases lay outside the gene matches. CDR1 and CDR2 from the germline V gene are LGHNT and FRNRAP. The CDR3 has 14 residues.

J is TRBJ1-3 and V is TRBV9, with 10 bases matching TRBD1. This CDR3 is built from 16 residues. Germline V gene lookup returns CDR1 SGDLS and CDR2 YYNGEE. V lost 0 bases and J lost 4; bases outside the gene matches: 4. The CDR3 region has the DNA TGTGCCAGCAGCGTAGGGGGACAGGGGATGGGAAACACCATATATTTT. Its protein is CASSVGGQGMGNTIYF. The variable domain in full, completed from reference TRBV9 and TRBJ1-3, reads DSGVTQTPKHLITATGQRVTLRCSPRSGDLSVYWYQQSLDQGLQFLIQYYNGEERAKGNILERFSAQQFPDLHSELNLSSLELGDSALYFCASSVGGQGMGNTIYFGEGSWLTVV.

The genes are TRBV7-3 and TRBJ2-5, with D possibly being TRBD1 (6 bases). The DNA matches TRBJ2-7 better at its end, which makes the J call doubtful. From germline, CDR1 is SGHTA and CDR2 FQGTGA. The CDR3 totals 13 residues. Written as DNA, the CDR3 is TGTGCCAGCAGCTTGGCAGGGGCCTACGAGCAGTACTTC. Amino acids: CASSLAGAYEQYF.

The CDR3 nucleotides are TGTGCCAGTCGGACAGAAGGCAATCAGCCCCAGCATTTT. Its protein is CASRTEGNQPQHF. This chain uses TRBV2 with TRBJ1-5; TRBD1 might be the D (6 bases). The ends were cut back, 9 bases at V and 2 bases at J, with 11 bases in the middle. This CDR3 comprises 13 residues. Germline loops: CDR1 SNHLY, CDR2 FYNNEI.

This chain's CDR3 is CASSLSYGGSSYEQYF. CDR3 nucleotide sequence: TGTGCCAGCAGCTTGTCCTATGGCGGGAGCTCCTACGAGCAGTACTTC. The V call is TRBV5-6, the J call TRBJ2-7; 7 positions match TRBD2. The length of the CDR3 is 16 residues. CDR1 is SGHDT, CDR2 YYEEEE, per germline. Trimming cost V 1 base and J 0 bases; bases outside gene matches: 7.

The rearrangement uses TRBV6-5 and TRBJ2-1; 8 bases line up with TRBD1. The V and J ends lost 6 bases and 1 base, in that order; junction bases with no gene match: 5. Germline V gene lookup returns CDR1 MNHEY and CDR2 SVGAGI. The CDR3 runs to 15 residues. The CDR3: CASSSDRVSYNEQFF. Written as DNA, the CDR3 is TGTGCCAGCAGCTCGGACAGGGTATCCTACAATGAGCAGTTCTTC.

In DNA form, the CDR3 reads TGCGCCAGCAGCCTAAATACGGGGAACACTGAAGCTTTCTTT. Translating it yields CASSLNTGNTEAFF. The chain is built from TRBV4-3 and TRBJ1-1; D not certain. The CDR3 extends over 14 amino acids. Trimming stripped 4 bases from V and 1 base from J, with 10 bases between. Germline V gene sequence: CDR1 LGHNA, CDR2 YSLEER.

The V gene is TRBV4-1, the J gene TRBJ2-7; D remains ambiguous. From germline, CDR1 is MGHRA and CDR2 YSYEKL. The CDR3 runs to 14 residues. The V and J ends lost 0 bases and 7 bases respectively, with 13 bases between them. In DNA, the CDR3 is TGCGCCAGCAGCCAAGAAGGTATGGCTAGGGAGCAGTACTTC. It translates to CASSQEGMAREQYF.